The source of this T cell receptor beta chain is a study of cytomegalovirus exposure and HLA in healthy donors. Germline V gene sequence: CDR1 SGHNT, CDR2 YENEEA. V lost 4 bases, J lost 6 bases, and 10 bases lay in between. The CDR3 spans 13 residues. Only a few counts were recorded for this clone. PCR involved 60 Vbeta and 13 Jbeta primers. Sequencing used immunoSEQ multiplex PCR; TCRdb keeps in-frame clones, though not all of them. In the table there are around 95,000 clones, roughly 82% of which are singletons. When sampled, the donors appeared nominally healthy, though they likely had unrecorded immune exposures.

The sequencing input was PBMCs. This TCR came from a man aged 25 to 40 in good health and CMV-seropositive. This sequence joins TRBV11-3 and TRBJ2-1, with D possibly TRBD2 on 6 matching bases. CDR3 sequence reads: CASSYGGSNEQFF. CDR3 in DNA: TGTGCCAGCAGCTATGGGGGGTCCAATGAGCAGTTCTTC.